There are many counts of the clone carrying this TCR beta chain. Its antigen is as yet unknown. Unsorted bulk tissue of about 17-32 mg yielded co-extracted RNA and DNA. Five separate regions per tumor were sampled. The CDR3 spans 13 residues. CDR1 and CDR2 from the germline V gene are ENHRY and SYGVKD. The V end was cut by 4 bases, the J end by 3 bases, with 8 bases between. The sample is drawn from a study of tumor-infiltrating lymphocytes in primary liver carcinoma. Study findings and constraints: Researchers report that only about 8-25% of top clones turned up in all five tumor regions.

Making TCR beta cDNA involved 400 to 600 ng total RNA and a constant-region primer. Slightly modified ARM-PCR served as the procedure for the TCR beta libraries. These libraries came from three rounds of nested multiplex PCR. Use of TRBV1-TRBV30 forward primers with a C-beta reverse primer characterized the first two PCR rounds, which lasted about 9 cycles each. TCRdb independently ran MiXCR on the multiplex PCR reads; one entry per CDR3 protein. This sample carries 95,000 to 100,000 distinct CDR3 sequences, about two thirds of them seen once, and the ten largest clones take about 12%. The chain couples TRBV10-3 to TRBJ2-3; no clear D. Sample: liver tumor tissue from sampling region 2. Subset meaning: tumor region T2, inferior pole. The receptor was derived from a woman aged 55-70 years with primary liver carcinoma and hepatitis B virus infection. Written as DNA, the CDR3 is TGTGCCATCAGTGTTGAGAATACAGATACGCAGTATTTT. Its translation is CAISVENTDTQYF.